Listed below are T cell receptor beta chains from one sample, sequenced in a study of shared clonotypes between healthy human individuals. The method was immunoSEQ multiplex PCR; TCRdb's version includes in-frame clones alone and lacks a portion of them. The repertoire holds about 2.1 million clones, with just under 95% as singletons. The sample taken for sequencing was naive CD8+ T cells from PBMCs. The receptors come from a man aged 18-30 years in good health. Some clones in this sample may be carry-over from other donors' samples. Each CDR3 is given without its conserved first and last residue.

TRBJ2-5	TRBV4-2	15	ASSQGGASGRRETQY
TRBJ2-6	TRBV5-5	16	ASSLYETVFSGANVLT
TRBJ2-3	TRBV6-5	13	ASSYNGGGVDTQY
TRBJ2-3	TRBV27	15	ASSPDLWREAPDTQY
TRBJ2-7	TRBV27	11	ASSLFPSYEQY
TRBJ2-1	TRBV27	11	ASSSSGLNEQF
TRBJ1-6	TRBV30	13	AWGDRESYNSPLH
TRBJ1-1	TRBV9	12	ASSVHLGGTEAF
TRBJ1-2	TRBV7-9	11	ASSQGGPYPYT
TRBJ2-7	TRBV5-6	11	ASSFQGSYEQY
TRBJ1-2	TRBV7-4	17	ASSLRADRCELANYGYT
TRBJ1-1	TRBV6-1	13	ASSPEYGGPSEAF
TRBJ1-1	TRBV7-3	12	ASSLSGGNTEAF
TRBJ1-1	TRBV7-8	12	ASSSPDSPLEAF
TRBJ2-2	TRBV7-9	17	ASSSTGTSGRENTGELF
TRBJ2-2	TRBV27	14	ASSLLGRINTGELF
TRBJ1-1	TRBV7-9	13	ASSSPRDSHTEAF